The 4 T cell receptor beta chains reported below all come from one sample, sequenced in a study of shared clonotypes between healthy human individuals. In the naive CD8 group, cells lacked CD45RO and were positively selected for CCR7, so terminally differentiated effector memory CD45RA+ cells were left out. Repertoires were generated with immunoSEQ multiplex PCR, while TCRdb's copy carries only in-frame clones and drops some. Altogether fewer than 850,000 clones are present, around 96% being singletons, with the ten largest covering roughly 0.23%. The sample comprised naive CD8+ T cells sorted from blood. All receptors derive from a man aged 25-45 years in good health.

The V call is TRBV7-6, the J call TRBJ2-5, with a tentative D call TRBD2 (7 bases). The CDR3 spans 13 residues. V lost 9 bases to trimming and J lost 4 bases, with 15 bases between them. Germline V gene data show CDR1 as SGHVS and CDR2 as FNYEAQ. Here the CDR3 DNA reads TGTGCCAGGCCATTGGGGGGGCGAGAGACCCAGTACTTC. Translation: CARPLGGRETQYF.

The rearrangement joins TRBV6-4 to TRBJ1-2, with D tentatively TRBD1 (5 bases). The CDR3 runs to 16 residues. Germline lookup yields CDR1 MRHNA and CDR2 SNTAGT. Trimming left V 0 bases short and J 5 bases short, with 16 bases between. CDR3 DNA: TGTGCCAGCAGTGACTCCGGGCCCCTAGGGGCGTATGGCTACACCTTC. It codes for CASSDSGPLGAYGYTF.

This clone came up once. This chain uses TRBV29-1 with TRBJ2-4; TRBD1 matches at 7 bases. Germline V gene lookup returns CDR1 SQVTM and CDR2 ANQGSEA. This CDR3 is 12 amino acids long. The junction had 2 bases not matched to a gene; V was cut back by 5 bases and J by 4 bases. The CDR3 sequence: CSVRDSKNIQYF. The CDR3 DNA reads as TGCAGCGTTAGGGACAGTAAAAACATTCAGTACTTC.

V is TRBV9 and J is TRBJ2-5; D is unresolved. Germline V gene lookup returns CDR1 SGDLS and CDR2 YYNGEE. The CDR3 has 15 residues. V shed 4 bases and J shed 0 bases, with 13 bases lying between them. CDR3 nucleotide sequence: TGTGCCAGCAGCTCCACACGCGGTTACCAAGAGACCCAGTACTTC. Protein: CASSSTRGYQETQYF. Full variable domain (rest looked up from reference TRBV9 and TRBJ2-5): DSGVTQTPKHLITATGQRVTLRCSPRSGDLSVYWYQQSLDQGLQFLIQYYNGEERAKGNILERFSAQQFPDLHSELNLSSLELGDSALYFCASSSTRGYQETQYFGPGTRLLVL.